This T cell receptor beta chain was identified in a study of naive and memory T cell subsets. Whole-study findings and limits: Potentially, T cell activation and differentiation skew this RNA-based measurement.

The SP2 primer and nested alpha and beta constant region primers amplified ligated cDNA in four rounds. Reverse transcription of blood and skin TCR RNA was primed at alpha and beta constant regions. TCRdb used MiXCR to reprocess the 5' RACE reads, holding one entry per CDR3 protein. Altogether approximately 58,000 distinct CDR3 sequences are present, around 7.7% being singletons, with the ten largest covering 9% to 10%. A word on this clonotype: Its specificity is unknown.

The trim removed 3 bases at V and 5 bases at J, leaving 5 bases unmatched. The CDR3 is 13 amino acids. The germline gives CDR1 SGHRS, CDR2 YFSETQ. A UMI-containing oligonucleotide was joined by 3' ligation to the TCR cDNA template. The clonotype originates from a male donor in good health. The chain has TRBV5-1 and TRBJ2-7; 7 bases are a match to TRBD1. The CDR3 sequence: CASSWDSENEQYF. The CDR3 region has the DNA TGCGCCAGCAGCTGGGACAGCGAGAACGAGCAGTACTTC.